The 29 T cell receptor beta chains below all came from one sample that was sequenced in a study of T cells in Graves' hyperthyroidism and ophthalmopathy. TCR beta CDR3 region amplification was performed from RNA transcripts. Carried out on the TCR CDR3, a first-round RT-PCR used the HTBI primer set. TCRdb processed the multiplex PCR reads anew with MiXCR; each CDR3 protein has one entry. The sample consists of under 400,000 distinct CDR3 sequences, approximately 17% of them appearing once. The material sequenced was blood. The source of these receptors is a man aged 25-45 years with Graves' hyperthyroidism.

The V call is TRBV7-8, the J call TRBJ1-1; tentatively, D is TRBD1 (6 bases). This CDR3 comprises 18 residues. V lost 4 bases and J 3 bases, leaving 24 bases between the germline ends. Germline V gives CDR1 SGHVS, CDR2 FQNEAQ. The CDR3 DNA is TGTGCCAGCAGCTCCTATCCCGGGACACCTTTAGAGGACACTGAAGCTTTCTTT. Protein product: CASSSYPGTPLEDTEAFF.

This clonotype was counted once. The chain joins TRBV3-1 to TRBJ2-1; D is unresolved. The CDR3 consists of 13 residues. Germline values: CDR1 LGHDT, CDR2 YNNKEL (reference sequence). Trimming shortened V by 0 bases and J by 15 bases, and 15 bases separated the two germline ends. CDR3 sequence: CASSQDRLSLRFF. CDR3 bases: TGTGCCAGCAGCCAAGATAGGTTGTCTCTAAGGTTCTTC.

V usage is TRBV7-8 and J usage is TRBJ1-6; D ambiguous. There are 13 residues in the CDR3. The V gene lost 4 bases and the J gene lost 9 bases, with 10 bases spanning the gap. CDR1 is SGHVS and CDR2 is FQNEAQ in the germline V gene. CDR3 coding DNA: TGTGCCAGCAGCTCCCTGAGTGGTTCACCCCTCCACTTT. This gives the protein CASSSLSGSPLHF.

This clonotype was found many times. The CDR3, as DNA: TGTGCCTGGGCAAGCGTCCCCGGGGAGCTGTTTTTT. It translates to CAWASVPGELFF. This chain connects TRBV30 to TRBJ2-2; D is ambiguous. Trimming left V 5 bases short and J 6 bases short, with 10 bases between. The CDR3 totals 12 residues. The germline CDR1 and CDR2 sequences are GTSNPN and SVGIG (reference sequence).

This clonotype was counted a few times. The rearrangement uses TRBV27 and TRBJ2-5, with 13 bases fitting TRBD2. The CDR3 runs to 16 residues. Trimming cost V 5 bases and J 5 bases; bases outside gene matches: 8. The germline CDR1 and CDR2 sequences are MNHEY and SMNVEV (reference sequence). The CDR3 DNA reads as TGTGCCAGCAGTCCCATACTAGCGGGAGGGCGGGAGACCCAGTACTTC. Translating it yields CASSPILAGGRETQYF.

V usage is TRBV10-3 and J usage is TRBJ1-5, with 10 positions matching TRBD1. This CDR3 is built from 16 residues. The germline V gene has CDR1 ENHRY and CDR2 SYGVKD. The junction had 5 bases not matched to a gene; V was cut back by 1 base and J by 5 bases. CDR3 residues: CAISEWGQGLDQPQHF. Written as DNA, the CDR3 is TGTGCCATCAGTGAGTGGGGACAGGGGCTTGATCAGCCCCAGCATTTT.

This clonotype was found many times. The chain couples TRBV20-1 to TRBJ1-6; weak D call: TRBD1 (5 bases). CDR3 size: 14 residues. CDR1 and CDR2 (germline): DFQATT, SNEGSKA (reference sequence). V was trimmed by 7 bases and J by 8 bases, leaving 18 bases between them. CDR3 DNA sequence: TGCAGTGGGGAAAAGCAGGGCGACGATTCACCCCTCCACTTT. It encodes CSGEKQGDDSPLHF.

At least ten counts were recorded for this clonotype. This chain links TRBV28 with TRBJ2-7; TRBD2 matches 8 bases. Germline V CDR1 and CDR2: MDHEN, SYDVKM. J was trimmed by 1 base and V by 4 bases; bases with no gene match: 21. This CDR3 comprises 20 residues. The CDR3 loop is CASSSPAITSGDTPSYEQYF. Here the CDR3 DNA reads TGTGCCAGCAGTTCACCCGCCATCACTAGCGGAGACACCCCATCCTACGAGCAGTACTTC.

In its sample, this clonotype was seen many times. The CDR3 DNA reads TGTGCCACCAGGGGGGCTAGCGGGCCCCAAGAGACCCAGTACTTC. Encoded protein: CATRGASGPQETQYF. The chain recombines TRBV24-1 with TRBJ2-5; 8 bases agree with TRBD2. J lost 1 base, V lost 7 bases, and 7 bases had no gene match. CDR1 is KGHDR and CDR2 is SFDVKD in the germline V gene. This CDR3 comprises 15 residues.

The V and J genes are TRBV24-1 and TRBJ2-5, with D uncertain. CDR3 length equals 16 residues. Germline V lookup: CDR1 KGHDR, CDR2 SFDVKD. The V end was cut by 0 bases, the J end by 1 base, with 11 bases between. DNA of the CDR3: TGTGCCACCAGTGATTTGGAAGCAAACCTCCAAGAGACCCAGTACTTC. This gives the protein CATSDLEANLQETQYF.

This clonotype was counted many times. V usage is TRBV4-1 and J usage is TRBJ1-1, with a tentative D call TRBD1 (5 bases). Per germline, CDR1 MGHRA and CDR2 YSYEKL. This CDR3 contains 16 residues. Trimming shortened V by 0 bases and J by 3 bases, and 14 bases separated the two germline ends. CDR3 coding DNA: TGCGCCAGCAGCCAAGACTGGGGGTATGGGGACACTGAAGCTTTCTTT. Translating it yields CASSQDWGYGDTEAFF.

A few counts support this clonotype. The chain recombines TRBV30 with TRBJ2-7; D may correspond to TRBD1 or TRBD2 (5 bases each). The CDR3 runs 14 residues. Between the trimmed V and J ends, which lost 4 bases and 2 bases, there was a span of 15 bases. Germline V CDR1 and CDR2: GTSNPN, SVGIG (reference sequence). For the CDR3, the DNA is TGTGCCTGGAACCGAGGGACGGTGGCCTACGAGCAGTACTTC. This codes for CAWNRGTVAYEQYF.

This clonotype was counted between two and nine times. The genes are TRBV20-1 and TRBJ2-1; no definite D call. Germline lookup yields CDR1 DFQATT and CDR2 SNEGSKA (reference sequence). The V and J ends lost 3 bases and 0 bases respectively, with 9 bases between them. The CDR3 loop spans 14 amino acids. The CDR3: CSASRVSSYNEQFF. The CDR3 DNA sequence: TGCAGTGCTAGTAGGGTCAGCTCCTACAATGAGCAGTTCTTC.

Ten or more counts support this clonotype. The V and J genes are TRBV30 and TRBJ1-5, with a tentative D call TRBD1 (5 bases). Germline V gene sequence: CDR1 GTSNPN, CDR2 SVGIG (reference sequence). Trimming took off 3 bases at V and 5 bases at J, with 11 bases between the two ends. CDR3 length: 13 amino acids. CDR3 sequence reads: CAWSRDGDQPQHF. The CDR3 bases are TGTGCCTGGAGCAGGGACGGAGATCAGCCCCAGCATTTT.

This clonotype occurred many times. V and J are TRBV19 and TRBJ1-1; no reliable D call. The germline gives CDR1 LNHDA, CDR2 SQIVND (reference sequence). The V gene lost 2 bases and the J gene lost 1 base, with 8 bases spanning the gap. This CDR3 comprises 14 residues. CDR3 nucleotides: TGTGCCAGTAGTATAAGGGATCAGAACACTGAAGCTTTCTTT. Its protein is CASSIRDQNTEAFF.

This clonotype showed up just once. The V gene is TRBV15, the J gene TRBJ2-1; a weak D match, TRBD1 (6 bases). With the DNA end fitting TRBJ2-7 better, the J assignment may be wrong. Germline CDR1 and CDR2: LNHNV and YYDKDF (reference sequence). This CDR3 has 16 amino acids. The CDR3 here is CATSRETGRSYNEQYF. CDR3 sequence (DNA): TGTGCCACCAGCAGAGAAACAGGGCGGTCCTACAATGAGCAGTACTTC.

This clonotype was seen repeatedly, ten times or more. The rearrangement links TRBV30 to TRBJ1-6, with 8 bases that match TRBD1. The germline V gene encodes CDR1 GTSNPN and CDR2 SVGIG (reference sequence). With V trimmed by 5 bases and J by 10 bases, 13 bases remained unmatched. The CDR3 contains 15 residues. The CDR3 DNA follows: TGTGCCTGGTCCCGACAGGGGATAGTCGGATCACCCCTCCACTTT. Residues: CAWSRQGIVGSPLHF.

Many counts were recorded for this clonotype. This rearrangement joins TRBV7-9 to TRBJ2-1, with a tentative D call TRBD2 (6 bases). V was trimmed by 5 bases and J by 0 bases, leaving 14 bases between them. CDR3 length: 16 amino acids. Germline V CDR1 and CDR2: SEHNR, FQNEAQ (reference sequence). CDR3 nucleotide sequence: TGTGCCAGCAGCACACGGGACTCTAGCTCCTACAATGAGCAGTTCTTC. Encoded protein: CASSTRDSSSYNEQFF. Combining the CDR3 with reference TRBV7-9 and TRBJ2-1 gives the whole variable domain DTGVSQNPRHKITKRGQNVTFRCDPISEHNRLYWYRQTLGQGPEFLTYFQNEAQLEKSRLLSDRFSAERPKGSFSTLEIQRTEQGDSAMYLCASSTRDSSSYNEQFFGPGTRLTVL.

In this sample, this clonotype turned up many times. The chain couples TRBV10-3 to TRBJ2-3, with 14 bases fitting TRBD2. Trimming at V came to 10 bases and at J to 4 bases, leaving 10 bases not matched to a gene. CDR1 and CDR2 (germline): ENHRY, SYGVKD. The CDR3 is 16 residues long. In DNA, the CDR3 is TGTGCCACCTCAGGGACTAGCGGGAGTCGTGCAGATACGCAGTATTTT. Residues: CATSGTSGSRADTQYF.

This clonotype was seen a handful of times. V gene TRBV19 combines with J gene TRBJ1-5; D remains ambiguous. With 6 bases removed from V and 2 bases from J, the gap between germline ends came to 8 bases. The CDR3 loop spans 13 amino acids. The germline CDR1 and CDR2 sequences are LNHDA and SQIVND (reference sequence). This CDR3 is CASRPLGNQPQHF. CDR3 bases: TGTGCCAGTAGGCCCCTGGGCAATCAGCCCCAGCATTTT. Together with reference TRBV19 and TRBJ1-5, the CDR3 gives the full variable domain: DGGITQSPKYLFRKEGQNVTLSCEQNLNHDAMYWYRQDPGQGLRLIYYSQIVNDFQKGDIAEGYSVSREKKESFPLTVTSAQKNPTAFYLCASRPLGNQPQHFGDGTRLSIL.

As for this clonotype: Likely a read error: the CDR3 ends without its conserved phenylalanine or tryptophan. The chain carries TRBV5-1 and TRBJ2-3; D remains unclear. CDR1 SGHRS and CDR2 YFSETQ come from the germline V gene. This CDR3 is 13 amino acids long. Trimming removed 7 bases from V and 0 bases from J, with 9 bases in between. DNA of the CDR3: TGCGCCAGCGGCCCCGTAAGCACAGATACGCAGTATTCT. This translates into CASGPVSTDTQYS.

J is TRBJ1-3 and V is TRBV7-8, with D unresolved. V was cut by 1 base and J by 2 bases, with 12 bases left in between. This CDR3 is built from 16 residues. Germline V gene lookup returns CDR1 SGHVS and CDR2 FQNEAQ. The CDR3, as DNA: TGTGCCAGCAGCTTAGTGTTGGCAGGAGCTGGAAACACCATATATTTT. This sequence encodes CASSLVLAGAGNTIYF. Looking up the rest from reference TRBV7-8 and TRBJ1-3 gives the full variable domain: GAGVSQSPRYKVAKRGQDVALRCDPISGHVSLFWYQQALGQGPEFLTYFQNEAQLDKSGLPSDRFFAERPEGSVSTLKIQRTQQEDSAVYLCASSLVLAGAGNTIYFGEGSWLTVV.

This clonotype was detected many times. This rearrangement joins TRBV5-1 to TRBJ2-7; no clear D gene. Per germline, CDR1 SGHRS and CDR2 YFSETQ. The CDR3 has 15 amino acids. V was pared by 4 bases and J by 0 bases, with 14 bases between. The CDR3, as DNA: TGCGCCAGCAGCGCCTTTTGGTCCAGCTCCTACGAGCAGTACTTC. Amino acids: CASSAFWSSSYEQYF.

This clonotype showed up many times. The chain links TRBV3-1 to TRBJ2-7; 9 nucleotides agree with TRBD1. The CDR3 covers 13 residues. V was clipped by 4 bases and J by 2 bases; unmatched bases: 0. Germline V lookup: CDR1 LGHDT, CDR2 YNNKEL (reference sequence). CDR3 residues: CASSRQGAYEQYF. The CDR3 DNA reads TGTGCCAGCAGCCGACAGGGGGCCTACGAGCAGTACTTC.

This clonotype was observed many times. The rearrangement links TRBV27 to TRBJ2-7, with a possible D match to TRBD2 (5 bases). Trimming left V 0 bases short and J 3 bases short, with 18 bases between. Germline-derived CDR1 and CDR2 are MNHEY and SMNVEV (reference sequence). The length of the CDR3 is 17 residues. CDR3 region: CASSLSHLGSEGYEQYF. For the CDR3, the DNA is TGTGCCAGCAGTTTATCGCACCTGGGTAGCGAGGGCTACGAGCAGTACTTC.

This clonotype was counted many times. The chain combines TRBV18 with TRBJ2-2; 9 bases align to TRBD2. The CDR3 loop spans 17 amino acids. Germline lookup yields CDR1 KGHSH and CDR2 LQKENI. Trimming cost V 2 bases and J 6 bases; bases outside gene matches: 10. Here the CDR3 reads CASSPVRSGSVAGELFF. Written as DNA, the CDR3 is TGTGCCAGCTCACCAGTACGTAGCGGGAGTGTCGCCGGGGAGCTGTTTTTT.

The chain employs TRBV27 and TRBJ1-1, with 9 bases aligning to TRBD1. The CDR3 totals 15 residues. After removal of 5 bases from V and 3 bases from J, the junction contained 7 bases not matched to a gene. CDR1 is MNHEY, CDR2 SMNVEV, per germline (reference sequence). Written as DNA, the CDR3 is TGTGCCAGCAGTCCCCTCCGGGACAGGGACACTGAAGCTTTCTTT. It specifies CASSPLRDRDTEAFF.

This clonotype was counted between two and nine times. The gene calls are TRBV7-6 and TRBJ2-7; 10 bases line up with TRBD2. The CDR3 spans 15 residues. After removal of 6 bases from V and 0 bases from J, the junction contained 5 bases not matched to a gene. Looked up from germline, CDR1 is SGHVS and CDR2 is FNYEAQ. CDR3 sequence: CASSPTSGVSYEQYF. The CDR3 nucleotides are TGTGCCAGCAGTCCCACTAGCGGGGTCTCCTACGAGCAGTACTTC.

This clonotype came up many times. The chain couples TRBV20-1 to TRBJ2-5, with D perhaps matching TRBD2 (5 bases). The CDR3 loop spans 13 amino acids. Germline V gene data show CDR1 as DFQATT and CDR2 as SNEGSKA (reference sequence). Trimming stripped 4 bases from V and 5 bases from J, with 14 bases between. This CDR3 is CSATRTRWETQYF. CDR3 nucleotides: TGCAGTGCTACCCGAACTAGATGGGAGACCCAGTACTTC.